This T cell receptor beta chain stems from a study of blood T cell repertoires in COVID-19. Study-level information: Samples taken during acute and convalescent COVID-19 were collected in the United States, Italy and Spain.

Followed longitudinally, the Seattle patients had been enrolled during active infection. The CDR3 runs 14 residues. Germline V gene lookup returns CDR1 MDHEN and CDR2 SYDVKM. The trim removed 5 bases at V and 3 bases at J, leaving 4 bases unmatched. Clones were sequenced by immunoSEQ multiplex PCR, and TCRdb holds only the in-frame ones, with some missing. The repertoire includes about 310,000 clones, almost 90% of them detected once, and under 3% sits in the top ten. Sequencing was performed on peripheral blood. The TCR comes from a woman aged 25-40 years with COVID-19, enrolled during active disease. This rearrangement joins TRBV28 to TRBJ2-7; TRBD1 matches 10 bases. For the CDR3, the DNA is TGTGCCAGCAGTGGGGACAGGGGCAGCTACGAGCAGTACTTC. Translating it yields CASSGDRGSYEQYF.